The TCR beta chain under discussion was sequenced for a study of cytotoxic CD8 clonotypes in ibrutinib-treated CLL. About the study: The patient breakdown showed roughly 10 relapsed/refractory and under 16 treatment-naive cases, with approximately 18 IGHV unmutated.

Overall study findings and caveats: Stable or contracted on treatment, public clonotypes were also uncommon. Clonality (at baseline) was higher than in age-matched healthy donors and tracked circulating CD8+ T-cell counts.

The V gene's germline CDR1 is SGHTA and CDR2 FQGNSA. With V trimmed by 5 bases and J by 0 bases, 4 bases remained unmatched. The CDR3 totals 15 residues. Data came from immunoSEQ multiplex PCR; TCRdb stores just in-frame clones and leaves some out. Of approximately 130,000 clones in the sample, 80% to 85% are singletons; the top ten hold about 3.5%. Points on this clone: Its target is unknown.

The chain employs TRBV7-2 and TRBJ2-1, with TRBD2 identical over 7 bases. Source: PBMCs, taken after 24 months of ibrutinib treatment. The source is a human donor with chronic lymphocytic leukemia. CDR3 residues: CASSPAGVSYNEQFF. The CDR3 coding sequence is TGTGCCAGCAGCCCTGCGGGGGTCTCCTACAATGAGCAGTTCTTC.